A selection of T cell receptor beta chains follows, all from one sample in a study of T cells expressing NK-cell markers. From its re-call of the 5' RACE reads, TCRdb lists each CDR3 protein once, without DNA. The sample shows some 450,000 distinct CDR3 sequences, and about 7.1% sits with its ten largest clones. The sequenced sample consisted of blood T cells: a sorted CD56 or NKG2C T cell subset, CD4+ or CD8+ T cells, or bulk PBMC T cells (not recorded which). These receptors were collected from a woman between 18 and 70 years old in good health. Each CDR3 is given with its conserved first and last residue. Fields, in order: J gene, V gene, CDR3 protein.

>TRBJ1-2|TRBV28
CASSPRGAPSGYGYTF
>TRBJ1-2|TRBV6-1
CASRTGRDYGYTF
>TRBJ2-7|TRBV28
CASSWTGVPYEQYF
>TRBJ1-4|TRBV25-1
CASSEWYRDEKLFF
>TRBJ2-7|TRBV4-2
CASSQDTSGISFYEQYF
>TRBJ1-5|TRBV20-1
CSARDLYSNQPQHF
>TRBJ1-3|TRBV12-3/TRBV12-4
CASSLSQGLSSGNTIYF
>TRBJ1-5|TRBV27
CASSLGYRMNGNQPQHF
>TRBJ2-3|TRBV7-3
CASSWTSGAADTQYF
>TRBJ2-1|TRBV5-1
CASRPILSAYNEQFF
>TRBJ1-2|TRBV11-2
CASSLNLNYGYTF
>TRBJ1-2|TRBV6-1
CASSPIVDNYGYTF
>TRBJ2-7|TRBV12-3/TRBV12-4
CASTKTGGSSYEQYF
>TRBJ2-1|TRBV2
CASPSGVYNEQFF
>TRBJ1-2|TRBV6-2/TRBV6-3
CASSYSGPQDGYTF
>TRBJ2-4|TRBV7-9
CASTPGSMGAKNIQYF
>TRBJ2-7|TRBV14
CASSPRDTLREQYF
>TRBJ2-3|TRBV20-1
CSARASGRDTQYF
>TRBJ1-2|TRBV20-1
CSARTGVGYGYTF
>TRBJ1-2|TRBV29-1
CSAQGKGNYGYTF
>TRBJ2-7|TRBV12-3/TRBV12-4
CASSSRDRVRSYEQYF
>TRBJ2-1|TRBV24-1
CATSDWASGEQFF
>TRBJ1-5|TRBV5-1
CASSLDTGNQPQHF
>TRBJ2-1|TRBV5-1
CASSLGDIRDEQFF
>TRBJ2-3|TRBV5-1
CASSQGLAGLTDTQYF
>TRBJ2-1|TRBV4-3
CASSQEYRTFHHEQFF
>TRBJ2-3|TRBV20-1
CSAGNLGLAGPDTQYF
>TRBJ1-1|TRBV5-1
CASTPQAAGGASKRAFF
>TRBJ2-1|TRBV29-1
CSGNLAGKNEGQFF
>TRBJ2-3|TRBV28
CASSLSRDEGVFTDTQYF
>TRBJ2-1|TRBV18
CASSPPGLADYNEQFF
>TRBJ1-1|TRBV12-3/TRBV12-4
CASSLYRDGTEAFF
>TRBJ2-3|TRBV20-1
CSARDRAGGRDTQYF
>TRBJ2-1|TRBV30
CAWSTPPYNEQFF
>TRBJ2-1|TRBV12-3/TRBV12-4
CASSLWGDNEQFF
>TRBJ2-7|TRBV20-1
CSAALSGRGYEQYF
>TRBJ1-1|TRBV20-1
CSARDTGLNTEAFF
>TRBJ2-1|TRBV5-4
CASSLWGPGVQGAYNEQFF
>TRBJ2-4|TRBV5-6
CASSFWVASKNIQYF
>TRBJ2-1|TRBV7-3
CASSTPPNYEQFF
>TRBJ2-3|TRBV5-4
CASSPGGQTSTDTQYF
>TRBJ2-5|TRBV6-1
CASRAGLAVGTQYF
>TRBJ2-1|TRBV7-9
CASSSPSLAGGRNEQFF
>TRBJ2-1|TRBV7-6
CASSLRTDSYNEQFF
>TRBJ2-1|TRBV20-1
CRPPPGLAGGPNEQFF
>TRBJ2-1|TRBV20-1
CSAREGGRANEQSF
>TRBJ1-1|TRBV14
CASSQLTGSNTEAFF
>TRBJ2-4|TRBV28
CASSPPRDSLAKNIQYF
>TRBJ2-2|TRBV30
CAWSVRGTGELFF